The 21 T cell receptor beta chains below were found in one sample sequenced in a study of T cells in Graves' hyperthyroidism and ophthalmopathy. The source material, RNA transcripts, was used to amplify TCR beta CDR3 regions. HTBI primers were used for first-round RT-PCR of the TCR CDR3. TCRdb recomputed calls from the multiplex PCR reads with MiXCR, one row per CDR3 protein. The data contain about 640,000 distinct CDR3 sequences, more than 20% of them singletons. Sequenced input: blood. The receptors stem from a man aged 25 to 40 with Graves' ophthalmopathy.

Comments on this clonotype: A read error may be the cause here, since a much bigger clone is one base away. Here the CDR3 reads CSAGGTYEQYF. CDR3 bases: TGCAGTGCTGGAGGCACTTACGAGCAGTACTTC. The chain joins TRBV20-1 to TRBJ2-7, with D possibly being TRBD2 (5 bases). CDR1 and CDR2 (germline): DFQATT, SNEGSKA (reference sequence). Trimming took 5 bases from V and 4 from J, leaving 9 bases between them. CDR3 size: 11 residues.

V usage is TRBV13 and J usage is TRBJ2-4, with 10 positions matching TRBD1. In germline, CDR1 is PRHDT, CDR2 FYEKMQ (reference sequence). There are 16 residues in the CDR3. J gave up 2 bases and V 4 bases, and 5 bases lay outside the gene matches. The CDR3 loop reads CASSSTGGDSKNIQYF. The CDR3 region has the DNA TGTGCCAGCAGCTCGACAGGGGGCGATTCCAAAAACATTCAGTACTTC. The variable domain in full, completed from reference TRBV13 and TRBJ2-4, reads AAGVIQSPRHLIKEKRETATLKCYPIPRHDTVYWYQQGPGQDPQFLISFYEKMQSDKGSIPDRFSAQQFSDYHSELNMSSLELGDSALYFCASSSTGGDSKNIQYFGAGTRLSVL.

At least ten counts were recorded for this clonotype. This chain joins TRBV20-1 and TRBJ2-4, with D maybe TRBD2 (6 bases). V lost 4 bases, J lost 3 bases, and 16 bases lay in between. This CDR3 has 15 amino acids. Germline loops: CDR1 DFQATT, CDR2 SNEGSKA (reference sequence). CDR3 protein: CSATDSGVFKNIQYF. In nucleotides, the CDR3 is TGCAGTGCTACCGACTCGGGGGTTTTCAAAAACATTCAGTACTTC.

A few counts support this clonotype. The rearrangement links TRBV28 to TRBJ1-1, with D maybe TRBD1 (6 bases). Germline-derived CDR1 and CDR2 are MDHEN and SYDVKM. V was trimmed by 6 bases and J by 6 bases, leaving 11 bases between them. CDR3 length: 12 amino acids. CDR3 sequence reads: CASSPGAAEAFF. The CDR3 nucleotides are TGTGCCAGCAGCCCAGGGGCCGCTGAAGCTTTCTTT.

This clonotype was detected a few times. The chain is built from TRBV3-1 and TRBJ1-2; 7 bases are shared with TRBD1. The CDR3 contains 14 residues. From germline, CDR1 is LGHDT and CDR2 YNNKEL (reference sequence). V shed 8 bases and J 3 bases; nucleotides not matched to a gene: 9. This chain's CDR3 is CASGGGGSDYGYTF. The CDR3 DNA reads TGTGCCAGCGGAGGAGGGGGCTCAGACTATGGCTACACCTTC.

Many counts were recorded for this clonotype. V is TRBV5-6 and J is TRBJ2-3, with TRBD2 matching 9 bases. CDR1 is SGHDT, CDR2 YYEEEE, per germline. V lost 2 bases and J lost 6; bases outside the gene matches: 4. This CDR3 is 14 amino acids long. The CDR3 spells CASSLGTSSDTQYF. The CDR3 DNA is TGTGCCAGCAGCTTAGGGACTAGCTCCGATACGCAGTATTTT. Variable domain in full (rest from reference TRBV5-6 and TRBJ2-3): DAGVTQSPTHLIKTRGQQVTLRCSPKSGHDTVSWYQQALGQGPQFIFQYYEEEERQRGNFPDRFSGHQFPNYSSELNVNALLLGDSALYLCASSLGTSSDTQYFGPGTRLTVL.

This clonotype was counted only a few times. The chain links TRBV24-1 to TRBJ2-7, with D maybe TRBD1 (6 bases). Trimming shortened V by 1 base and J by 8 bases, and 11 bases separated the two germline ends. Germline V gene data show CDR1 as KGHDR and CDR2 as SFDVKD. The CDR3 spans 13 residues. The CDR3 region has the DNA TGTGCCACCAGTGATTTAACGACAGGCAAGCAGTACTTC. Translation gives CATSDLTTGKQYF.

This clonotype came up a few times. The rearrangement links TRBV20-1 to TRBJ2-1; 8 bases map to TRBD2. In germline, CDR1 is DFQATT, CDR2 SNEGSKA (reference sequence). The CDR3 spans 15 residues. Trimming at V came to 6 bases and at J to 10 bases, leaving 17 bases not matched to a gene. CDR3 nucleotide sequence: TGCAGTGCACAGACGTCTAGCGGGCCACGGTTCGAGCAGTTCTTC. This codes for CSAQTSSGPRFEQFF.

This clonotype has more than one count but fewer than ten. This chain joins TRBV2 and TRBJ2-1, with D unresolved. Germline V gene sequence: CDR1 SNHLY, CDR2 FYNNEI. The CDR3 is made up of 15 amino acids. Trimming cost V 2 bases and J 5 bases, with 13 bases left between them. Here the CDR3 reads CASSERLAEDNEQFF. CDR3 DNA sequence: TGTGCCAGCAGTGAACGGTTAGCAGAAGACAATGAGCAGTTCTTC.

This clonotype was counted only a few times. J is TRBJ2-1 and V is TRBV20-1; TRBD2 might be the D (6 bases). Trimming pared 1 base from V and 3 bases from J, leaving 13 bases between. The CDR3 runs to 15 residues. Looked up from germline, CDR1 is DFQATT and CDR2 is SNEGSKA (reference sequence). Here the CDR3 reads CSARGMGTYYNEQFF. The CDR3 DNA is TGCAGTGCTAGAGGTATGGGGACTTACTACAATGAGCAGTTCTTC.

This clonotype has just a few counts. The rearrangement links TRBV20-1 to TRBJ2-7; D is perhaps TRBD1 (6 bases). The CDR3 loop spans 14 amino acids. Trimming stripped 0 bases from V and 7 bases from J, with 16 bases between. Germline-derived CDR1 and CDR2 are DFQATT and SNEGSKA (reference sequence). CDR3: CSARDLGTSVEQYF. The CDR3 DNA reads TGCAGTGCTAGAGATCTTGGGACATCGGTAGAGCAGTACTTC.

This clonotype has more than one count but fewer than ten. The chain combines TRBV19 with TRBJ1-5; D gene unclear. This CDR3 contains 16 residues. The germline V gene has CDR1 LNHDA and CDR2 SQIVND (reference sequence). V was cut by 7 bases and J by 0 bases, with 16 bases left in between. The CDR3 DNA reads TGTGCCAGTAATCAAGGGCAAGCTTATAGCAATCAGCCCCAGCATTTT. Protein: CASNQGQAYSNQPQHF.

There are many counts of this clonotype. This rearrangement joins TRBV7-9 to TRBJ1-5; D gene uncertain. Trimming removed 3 bases from V and 3 bases from J, with 12 bases in between. Germline loops: CDR1 SEHNR, CDR2 FQNEAQ (reference sequence). The length of the CDR3 is 15 residues. CDR3 coding DNA: TGTGCCAGCAGCTTTGGCTCAGGTAACAATCAGCCCCAGCATTTT. The encoded protein is CASSFGSGNNQPQHF.

This clonotype has a handful of counts. This chain connects TRBV7-8 to TRBJ2-7; D gene unclear. V was cut by 1 base and J by 3 bases, with 10 bases left in between. The CDR3 extends over 14 amino acids. Germline CDR1 and CDR2: SGHVS and FQNEAQ. The CDR3 DNA sequence: TGTGCCAGCAGCTTAGAACAGTTCTACTACGAGCAGTACTTC. Translating it yields CASSLEQFYYEQYF.

This clonotype was found a few times. The gene calls are TRBV3-1 and TRBJ2-1, with a possible D match to TRBD2 (6 bases). The germline V gene has CDR1 LGHDT and CDR2 YNNKEL (reference sequence). The germline V and J ends were trimmed by 1 base and 8 bases, with 18 bases remaining between them. The CDR3 is 16 residues long. The CDR3 nucleotides read TGTGCCAGCAGCCAAGGGAGGGCTAGCCTATGGGATGAGCAGTTCTTC. Its translation is CASSQGRASLWDEQFF.

The chain combines TRBV9 with TRBJ2-7; D not certain. V was trimmed by 0 bases and J by 3 bases, leaving 10 bases between them. Germline V gives CDR1 SGDLS, CDR2 YYNGEE. This CDR3 is 14 amino acids long. The CDR3 nucleotides are TGTGCCAGCAGCGTAGTTCCGGAAAGCTACGAGCAGTACTTC. It codes for CASSVVPESYEQYF.

The V and J genes are TRBV28 and TRBJ2-3, with 8 bases lining up with TRBD1. CDR1 and CDR2 (germline): MDHEN, SYDVKM. With V trimmed by 2 bases and J by 8 bases, 0 bases remained unmatched. This CDR3 region has 12 residues. The CDR3 DNA follows: TGTGCCAGCAGTTTAGACAGGGGTACGCAGTATTTT. Amino acids: CASSLDRGTQYF.

There are many counts of this clonotype. The chain is built from TRBV12-3 or TRBV12-4 and TRBJ2-1, with TRBD1 as a possible D gene (6 bases). Between the trimmed V and J ends, which lost 3 bases and 4 bases, there was a span of 13 bases. The CDR3 covers 15 residues. CDR3 DNA sequence: TGTGCCAGCAGTTTCGGGCGACAGGTATACAATGAGCAGTTCTTC. Translation gives CASSFGRQVYNEQFF.

Only a few counts were recorded for this clonotype. The chain couples TRBV7-2 to TRBJ2-1; D not resolved. Per germline, CDR1 SGHTA and CDR2 FQGNSA. Trimming stripped 5 bases from V and 4 bases from J, with 9 bases between. There are 13 residues in the CDR3. CDR3 sequence reads: CASSKTSYNEQFF. CDR3 coding DNA: TGTGCCAGCAGCAAAACAAGTTACAATGAGCAGTTCTTC.

The chain is built from TRBV4-3 and TRBJ2-3; D gene unclear. The CDR3 sequence is 16 residues long. V was shortened by 2 bases and J by 6 bases, with 18 bases between the two germline ends. CDR1 and CDR2 (germline): LGHNA, YSLEER. The CDR3 DNA is TGCGCCAGCAGCCAACACGACACGAACGCACCGGATACGCAGTATTTT. Its protein is CASSQHDTNAPDTQYF.

This clonotype was counted a few times. The rearrangement links TRBV12-5 to TRBJ2-2, with 9 bases fitting TRBD2. V was pared by 4 bases and J by 8 bases, with 11 bases of the junction left unmatched. Germline lookup yields CDR1 LGHNT and CDR2 FRNRAP. The CDR3 totals 16 residues. The CDR3 region has the DNA TGTGCTAGTGGTTCTAACATAGCGGGAGTGCCGGGGGAGCTGTTTTTT. This gives the protein CASGSNIAGVPGELFF.